The rows below give T cell receptor beta chains drawn from one sample of a study of control samples from healthy donors and cancer patients. Assay: immunoSEQ multiplex PCR; the TCRdb copy retains only in-frame clones and omits some. The sample holds fewer than 300,000 clones, roughly 80% seen once. Sequenced: PBMCs. These receptors were collected from a woman aged 55-69 years with lung cancer. CDR3s include the opening cysteine and the closing phenylalanine or tryptophan. Fields, in order: J gene, CDR3 length, V gene, D gene, clone size, CDR3 protein, CDR3 DNA. D genes are given only for firm matches. A clone size is listed for some rows: how often the clone was seen (once, few, many), or a class if it is expanded.

j_call: TRBJ2-2
cdr3_length: 16
v_call: TRBV9
d_call: -
clone_size: -
cdr3_aa: CASSVVAQWGYGELFF
cdr3_nt: TGTGCCAGCAGCGTAGTGGCACAGTGGGGCTACGGGGAGCTGTTTTTT

j_call: TRBJ2-7
cdr3_length: 14
v_call: TRBV18
d_call: TRBD1
clone_size: -
cdr3_aa: CASSPIQGAREQYF
cdr3_nt: TGTGCCAGCTCCCCTATCCAGGGGGCTCGGGAGCAGTACTTC

j_call: TRBJ2-5
cdr3_length: 14
v_call: TRBV10-1
d_call: -
clone_size: -
cdr3_aa: CASSDYRFGETQYF
cdr3_nt: TGCGCCAGCAGTGATTATCGGTTCGGGGAGACCCAGTACTTC

j_call: TRBJ1-1
cdr3_length: 15
v_call: TRBV4-1
d_call: -
clone_size: once
cdr3_aa: CASSRPGTRDTEAFF
cdr3_nt: TGCGCCAGCAGCCGTCCCGGGACAAGGGACACTGAAGCTTTCTTT

j_call: TRBJ1-3
cdr3_length: 15
v_call: TRBV18
d_call: TRBD1
clone_size: once
cdr3_aa: CASSPGQVSGNTIYF
cdr3_nt: TGTGCCAGCTCACCGGGACAGGTGTCCGGAAACACCATATATTTT

j_call: TRBJ2-7
cdr3_length: 15
v_call: TRBV29-1
d_call: TRBD2
clone_size: -
cdr3_aa: CSVGGLAGIHYEQYF
cdr3_nt: TGCAGCGTTGGGGGACTAGCGGGAATTCACTACGAGCAGTACTTC

j_call: TRBJ2-1
cdr3_length: 16
v_call: TRBV6-5
d_call: TRBD2
clone_size: -
cdr3_aa: CASSYLGTSVYNEQFF
cdr3_nt: TGTGCCAGCAGTTACCTTGGGACTAGCGTTTACAATGAGCAGTTCTTC

j_call: TRBJ2-4
cdr3_length: 15
v_call: TRBV2
d_call: TRBD1
clone_size: -
cdr3_aa: CASRPRTGLKNIQYF
cdr3_nt: TGTGCCAGCAGGCCCCGGACAGGCCTCAAAAACATTCAGTACTTC

j_call: TRBJ2-2
cdr3_length: 13
v_call: TRBV7-2
d_call: -
clone_size: -
cdr3_aa: CASSPLLPGELFF
cdr3_nt: TGTGCCAGCAGCCCCTTGCTTCCCGGGGAGCTGTTTTTT

j_call: TRBJ1-1
cdr3_length: 12
v_call: TRBV5-1
d_call: -
clone_size: -
cdr3_aa: CASSNPNTEAFF
cdr3_nt: TGCGCCAGCAGCAACCCGAACACTGAAGCTTTCTTT

j_call: TRBJ1-2
cdr3_length: 16
v_call: TRBV19
d_call: -
clone_size: -
cdr3_aa: CASTFSLRGKDYGYTF
cdr3_nt: TGTGCCAGTACTTTCTCACTCCGGGGAAAAGACTATGGCTACACCTTC

j_call: TRBJ2-7
cdr3_length: 13
v_call: TRBV19
d_call: -
clone_size: -
cdr3_aa: CASSIGLYYEQYF
cdr3_nt: TGTGCCAGTAGTATTGGACTATACTACGAGCAGTACTTC

j_call: TRBJ2-1
cdr3_length: 15
v_call: TRBV2
d_call: TRBD1
clone_size: few
cdr3_aa: CASSEHRGEFNEQFF
cdr3_nt: TGTGCCAGCAGTGAACACAGGGGAGAATTCAATGAGCAGTTCTTC

j_call: TRBJ1-1
cdr3_length: 16
v_call: TRBV19
d_call: -
clone_size: -
cdr3_aa: CASSIGVQLPYAEAFF
cdr3_nt: TGTGCCAGTAGTATAGGGGTACAGCTCCCCTATGCTGAAGCTTTCTTT

j_call: TRBJ2-2
cdr3_length: 11
v_call: TRBV11-2
d_call: -
clone_size: -
cdr3_aa: CASSFGGELFF
cdr3_nt: TGTGCCAGCAGCTTCGGCGGGGAGCTGTTTTTT

j_call: TRBJ2-1
cdr3_length: 14
v_call: TRBV6-5
d_call: -
clone_size: -
cdr3_aa: CASSLVTGFDEQFF
cdr3_nt: TGTGCCAGCAGTCTTGTTACAGGGTTCGATGAGCAGTTCTTC

j_call: TRBJ2-7
cdr3_length: 16
v_call: TRBV6-5
d_call: TRBD1
clone_size: -
cdr3_aa: CASSFLQGAISYEQYF
cdr3_nt: TGTGCCAGCAGTTTTTTACAGGGGGCGATCTCCTACGAGCAGTACTTC

j_call: TRBJ2-7
cdr3_length: 13
v_call: TRBV19
d_call: TRBD2
clone_size: -
cdr3_aa: CASSGGLTHEQYF
cdr3_nt: TGTGCCAGTAGTGGGGGACTAACCCACGAGCAGTACTTC

j_call: TRBJ2-2
cdr3_length: 15
v_call: TRBV5-1
d_call: -
clone_size: few
cdr3_aa: CASSFDGRNTGELFF
cdr3_nt: TGCGCCAGCAGCTTCGACGGCAGGAACACCGGGGAGCTGTTTTTT

j_call: TRBJ2-2
cdr3_length: 14
v_call: TRBV16
d_call: -
clone_size: -
cdr3_aa: CASSQQQYTGELFF
cdr3_nt: TGTGCCAGCAGCCAACAACAGTACACCGGGGAGCTGTTTTTT

j_call: TRBJ2-7
cdr3_length: 15
v_call: TRBV5-1
d_call: -
clone_size: -
cdr3_aa: CASSVGGAGSYEQYF
cdr3_nt: TGCGCCAGCAGCGTGGGAGGCGCGGGCTCCTACGAGCAGTACTTC

j_call: TRBJ2-3
cdr3_length: 15
v_call: TRBV19
d_call: -
clone_size: -
cdr3_aa: CASRAGQLQGDTQYF
cdr3_nt: TGTGCCAGTAGGGCCGGACAGCTCCAGGGGGATACGCAGTATTTT

j_call: TRBJ2-1
cdr3_length: 15
v_call: TRBV5-6
d_call: TRBD1
clone_size: -
cdr3_aa: CASSNRQGVYNEQFF
cdr3_nt: TGTGCCAGCAGCAACCGACAGGGTGTCTACAATGAGCAGTTCTTC

j_call: TRBJ2-1
cdr3_length: 15
v_call: TRBV9
d_call: -
clone_size: -
cdr3_aa: CASSAGGLPNNEQFF
cdr3_nt: TGTGCCAGCAGCGCCGGGGGACTGCCCAACAATGAGCAGTTCTTC

j_call: TRBJ2-3
cdr3_length: 12
v_call: TRBV10-2
d_call: -
clone_size: -
cdr3_aa: CASSRDTDTQYF
cdr3_nt: TGCGCCAGCAGCAGGGACACAGATACGCAGTATTTT

j_call: TRBJ2-5
cdr3_length: 15
v_call: TRBV7-2
d_call: -
clone_size: once
cdr3_aa: CASSPRLGGQETQYF
cdr3_nt: TGTGCCAGCAGCCCTCGACTGGGGGGCCAAGAGACCCAGTACTTC

j_call: TRBJ1-6
cdr3_length: 14
v_call: TRBV30
d_call: -
clone_size: -
cdr3_aa: CAWTQGRYNSPLHF
cdr3_nt: TGTGCCTGGACCCAGGGACGGTATAATTCACCCCTCCACTTT

j_call: TRBJ1-2
cdr3_length: 16
v_call: TRBV6-6
d_call: TRBD1
clone_size: -
cdr3_aa: CASSYATGGAVTGYTF
cdr3_nt: TGTGCCAGCAGTTACGCGACAGGGGGCGCGGTAACTGGCTACACCTTC

j_call: TRBJ1-5
cdr3_length: 14
v_call: TRBV2
d_call: -
clone_size: -
cdr3_aa: CASAGVNSNQPQHF
cdr3_nt: TGTGCCAGCGCCGGGGTCAATAGCAATCAGCCCCAGCATTTT

j_call: TRBJ2-3
cdr3_length: 14
v_call: TRBV3-1/TRBV3-2
d_call: TRBD2
clone_size: once
cdr3_aa: CASSLTSGSNTQYF
cdr3_nt: TGTGCCAGCAGCCTCACTAGCGGGAGCAATACGCAGTATTTT

j_call: TRBJ2-7
cdr3_length: 13
v_call: TRBV6-5
d_call: TRBD1
clone_size: -
cdr3_aa: CASRGTGTYEQYF
cdr3_nt: TGTGCCAGCAGGGGGACAGGGACCTACGAGCAGTACTTC

j_call: TRBJ1-2
cdr3_length: 14
v_call: TRBV14
d_call: -
clone_size: -
cdr3_aa: CASSQMAGNYGYTF
cdr3_nt: TGTGCCAGCAGCCAAATGGCAGGCAACTATGGCTACACCTTC

j_call: TRBJ1-1
cdr3_length: 13
v_call: TRBV18
d_call: -
clone_size: -
cdr3_aa: CASSPGGNTEAFF
cdr3_nt: TGTGCCAGCTCACCGGGGGGGAACACTGAAGCTTTCTTT

j_call: TRBJ1-2
cdr3_length: 14
v_call: TRBV7-8
d_call: -
clone_size: few
cdr3_aa: CASSNYMGSYGYTF
cdr3_nt: TGTGCCAGCAGCAACTATATGGGTAGCTATGGCTACACCTTC

j_call: TRBJ2-3
cdr3_length: 14
v_call: TRBV20-1
d_call: -
clone_size: -
cdr3_aa: CSASISGSTDTQYF
cdr3_nt: TGCAGTGCTAGTATTAGCGGTAGCACAGATACGCAGTATTTT

j_call: TRBJ1-2
cdr3_length: 14
v_call: TRBV28
d_call: TRBD1
clone_size: -
cdr3_aa: CASSPDRGPGGYTF
cdr3_nt: TGTGCCAGCAGCCCAGACAGGGGGCCGGGTGGCTACACCTTC

j_call: TRBJ1-1
cdr3_length: 14
v_call: TRBV11-2
d_call: -
clone_size: -
cdr3_aa: CASSRGPLGTEAFF
cdr3_nt: TGTGCCAGCAGCCGGGGGCCCTTGGGCACTGAAGCTTTCTTT

j_call: TRBJ1-5
cdr3_length: 14
v_call: TRBV5-1
d_call: -
clone_size: -
cdr3_aa: CASSLDGGYQPQHF
cdr3_nt: TGCGCCAGCAGCCTGGACGGAGGGTACCAGCCCCAGCATTTT

j_call: TRBJ2-1
cdr3_length: 15
v_call: TRBV3-1/TRBV3-2
d_call: TRBD2
clone_size: few
cdr3_aa: CASRLTSGSDPEQFF
cdr3_nt: TGTGCCAGCAGGCTAACTAGCGGGAGTGATCCTGAGCAGTTCTTC

j_call: TRBJ2-2
cdr3_length: 15
v_call: TRBV11-2
d_call: -
clone_size: few
cdr3_aa: CASSDRSRGTGELFF
cdr3_nt: TGTGCCAGCAGCGATAGATCCCGGGGGACCGGGGAGCTGTTTTTT

j_call: TRBJ1-1
cdr3_length: 14
v_call: TRBV19
d_call: TRBD1
clone_size: -
cdr3_aa: CASTRTGSDTEAFF
cdr3_nt: TGTGCCAGTACCAGGACAGGGTCGGACACTGAAGCTTTCTTT

j_call: TRBJ1-2
cdr3_length: 14
v_call: TRBV21-1
d_call: -
clone_size: -
cdr3_aa: CASRQGYGNYGYTF
cdr3_nt: TGTGCCAGCAGACAGGGGTATGGTAACTATGGCTACACCTTC

j_call: TRBJ2-1
cdr3_length: 17
v_call: TRBV9
d_call: TRBD1
clone_size: -
cdr3_aa: CASSVGGQGLLYNEQFF
cdr3_nt: TGTGCCAGCAGCGTAGGGGGACAGGGCCTTCTCTACAATGAGCAGTTCTTC

j_call: TRBJ1-1
cdr3_length: 15
v_call: TRBV5-1
d_call: -
clone_size: -
cdr3_aa: CASSPMRGRDTEAFF
cdr3_nt: TGCGCCTCTTCTCCAATGAGGGGGAGAGACACTGAAGCTTTCTTT

j_call: TRBJ1-1
cdr3_length: 15
v_call: TRBV11-2
d_call: TRBD1
clone_size: many
cdr3_aa: CASRRTGSMNTEAFF
cdr3_nt: TGTGCCAGCAGGCGGACAGGGAGTATGAACACTGAAGCTTTCTTT

j_call: TRBJ1-1
cdr3_length: 15
v_call: TRBV5-1
d_call: TRBD1
clone_size: few
cdr3_aa: CASSEGQGGGTEAFF
cdr3_nt: TGCGCCAGCAGCGAGGGACAGGGAGGGGGCACTGAAGCTTTCTTT

j_call: TRBJ2-7
cdr3_length: 14
v_call: TRBV5-6
d_call: -
clone_size: -
cdr3_aa: CASSTPQTSYEQYF
cdr3_nt: TGTGCCAGCAGCACCCCCCAAACCTCCTACGAGCAGTACTTC

j_call: TRBJ2-7
cdr3_length: 13
v_call: TRBV7-3
d_call: TRBD1
clone_size: once
cdr3_aa: CASSEQGGYEQYF
cdr3_nt: TGTGCCAGCAGCGAACAGGGGGGCTACGAGCAGTACTTC

j_call: TRBJ2-7
cdr3_length: 15
v_call: TRBV5-1
d_call: -
clone_size: -
cdr3_aa: CASSPRDLGTYEQYF
cdr3_nt: TGCGCCAGCAGCCCCCGGGACCTGGGGACCTACGAGCAGTACTTC

j_call: TRBJ2-5
cdr3_length: 14
v_call: TRBV9
d_call: -
clone_size: -
cdr3_aa: CASSPANSLETQYF
cdr3_nt: TGTGCCAGCAGCCCAGCGAACTCCTTAGAGACCCAGTACTTC

j_call: TRBJ2-7
cdr3_length: 14
v_call: TRBV29-1
d_call: TRBD2
clone_size: -
cdr3_aa: CSVEGLAESYEQYF
cdr3_nt: TGCAGCGTTGAGGGACTAGCGGAGTCCTACGAGCAGTACTTC

j_call: TRBJ2-7
cdr3_length: 16
v_call: TRBV10-1
d_call: TRBD2
clone_size: -
cdr3_aa: CASSPGGLRGSYEQYF
cdr3_nt: TGCGCCAGCAGTCCGGGGGGATTACGTGGGTCCTACGAGCAGTACTTC